This record looks at one T cell receptor (beta chain) sequence and its context. These data come from a study of CD8 T cells in Susac syndrome. About the study: Patients with Susac syndrome were, at the time of blood collection, therapy-naive, maintained on corticosteroids, or maintained on intravenous immunoglobulin alone.

Reverse transcription used about 0.45 to 1 ug RNA and random hexamers. TCRdb ran MiXCR on the immunoSEQ multiplex PCR reads and lists one entry per CDR3 protein. This table holds some 160,000 distinct CDR3 sequences, approximately 94% found once. This CDR3 comprises 14 residues. Trimming removed 8 bases at V and 0 bases at J, with 13 bases between. Germline lookup yields CDR1 LNHDA and CDR2 SQIVND (reference sequence). The source of this sequence is a human donor with Susac syndrome. The rearrangement joins TRBV19 to TRBJ1-1, with D perhaps matching TRBD1 (5 bases). Input material: CD4+ T cells from PBMCs. CDR3 sequence: CASRQIPMNTEAFF. CDR3 nucleotides: TGTGCCAGTCGACAGATCCCCATGAACACTGAAGCTTTCTTT.